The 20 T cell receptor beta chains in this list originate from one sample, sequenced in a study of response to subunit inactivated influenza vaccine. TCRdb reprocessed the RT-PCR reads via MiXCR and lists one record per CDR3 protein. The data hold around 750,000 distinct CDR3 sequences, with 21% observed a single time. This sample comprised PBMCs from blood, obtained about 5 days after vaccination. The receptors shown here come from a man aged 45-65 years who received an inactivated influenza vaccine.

The chain's CDR3 is CASSYHREGNTIYF. The CDR3 DNA follows: TGTGCCAGCAGTTATCACAGGGAAGGAAACACCATATATTTT. The chain uses TRBV7-9 and TRBJ1-3; perhaps TRBD1 as D (6 bases). The germline V gene has CDR1 SEHNR and CDR2 FQNEAQ (reference sequence). Trimming left V 6 bases short and J 4 bases short, with 13 bases between. The CDR3 contains 14 residues.

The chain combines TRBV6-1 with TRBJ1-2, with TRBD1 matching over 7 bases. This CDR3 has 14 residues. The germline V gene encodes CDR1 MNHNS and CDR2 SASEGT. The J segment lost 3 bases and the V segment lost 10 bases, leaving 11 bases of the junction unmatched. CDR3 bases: TGTGCCACCCCGGTCCAGGGACAGTACTATGGCTACACCTTC. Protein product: CATPVQGQYYGYTF.

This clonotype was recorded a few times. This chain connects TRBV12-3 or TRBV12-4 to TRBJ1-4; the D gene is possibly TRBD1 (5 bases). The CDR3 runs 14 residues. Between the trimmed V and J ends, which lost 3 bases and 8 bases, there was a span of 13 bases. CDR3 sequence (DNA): TGTGCCAGCAGTTTCTGGGGGTTCGGCGAAAAACTGTTTTTT. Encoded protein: CASSFWGFGEKLFF.

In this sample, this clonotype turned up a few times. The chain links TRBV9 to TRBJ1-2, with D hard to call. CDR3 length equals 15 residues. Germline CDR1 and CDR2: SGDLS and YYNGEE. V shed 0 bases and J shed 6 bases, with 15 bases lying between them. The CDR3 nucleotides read TGTGCCAGCAGCGTAGGTGTGGGTGTAATGGATGGCTACACCTTC. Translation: CASSVGVGVMDGYTF.

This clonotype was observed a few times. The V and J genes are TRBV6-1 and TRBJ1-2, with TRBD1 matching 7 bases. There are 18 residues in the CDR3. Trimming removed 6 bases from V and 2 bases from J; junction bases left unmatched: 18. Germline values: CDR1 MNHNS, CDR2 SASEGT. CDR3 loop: CASSPISSLSTGNYGYTF. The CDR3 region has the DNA TGTGCCAGCAGCCCTATCTCTTCTCTCTCGACAGGGAACTATGGCTACACCTTC.

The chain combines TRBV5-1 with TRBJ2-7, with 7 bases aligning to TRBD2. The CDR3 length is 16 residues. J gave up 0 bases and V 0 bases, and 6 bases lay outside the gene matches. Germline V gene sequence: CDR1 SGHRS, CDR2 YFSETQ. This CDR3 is CASSLAVGGSSYEQYF. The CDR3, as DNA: TGCGCCAGCAGCTTGGCGGTGGGCGGGAGCTCCTACGAGCAGTACTTC.

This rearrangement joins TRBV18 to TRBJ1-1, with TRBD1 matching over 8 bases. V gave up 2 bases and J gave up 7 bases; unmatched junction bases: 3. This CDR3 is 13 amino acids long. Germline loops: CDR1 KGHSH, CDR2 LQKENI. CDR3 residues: CASSPSGTGEAFF. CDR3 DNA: TGTGCCAGCTCACCATCCGGGACAGGTGAAGCTTTCTTT.

CDR3 nucleotide sequence: TGCGCCAGCAGCACCACTAGCGGACCAGAGACCCAGTACTTC. It translates to CASSTTSGPETQYF. V usage is TRBV5-1 and J usage is TRBJ2-5; 8 positions agree with TRBD2. The CDR3 spans 14 residues. Germline CDR1 SGHRS, CDR2 YFSETQ. V lost 4 bases to trimming and J lost 4 bases; unmatched junction nucleotides: 6.

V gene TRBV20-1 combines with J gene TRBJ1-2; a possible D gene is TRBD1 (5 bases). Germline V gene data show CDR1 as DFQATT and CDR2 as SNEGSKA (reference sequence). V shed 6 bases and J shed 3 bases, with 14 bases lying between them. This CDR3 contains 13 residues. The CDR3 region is CSAGGVGYYGYTF. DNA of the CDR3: TGCAGTGCCGGAGGGGTCGGATACTATGGCTACACCTTC.

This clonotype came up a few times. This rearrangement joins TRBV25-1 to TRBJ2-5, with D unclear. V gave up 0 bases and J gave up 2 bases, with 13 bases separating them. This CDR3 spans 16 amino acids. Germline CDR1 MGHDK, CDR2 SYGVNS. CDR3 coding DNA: TGTGCCAGCAGTGAATATCTGGGATGGGGACAAGAGACCCAGTACTTC. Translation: CASSEYLGWGQETQYF.

CDR3 sequence reads: CASGVSAGGKETQYF. DNA for the CDR3: TGTGCCAGCGGAGTATCAGCGGGGGGGAAAGAGACCCAGTACTTC. This chain joins TRBV28 and TRBJ2-5; 10 nucleotides match TRBD2. The germline V gene encodes CDR1 MDHEN and CDR2 SYDVKM. V lost 8 bases to trimming and J lost 3 bases; unmatched junction nucleotides: 9. This CDR3 contains 15 residues. The variable domain in full, with the rest retrieved from reference TRBV28 and TRBJ2-5, is DVKVTQSSRYLVKRTGEKVFLECVQDMDHENMFWYRQDPGLGLRLIYFSYDVKMKEKGDIPEGYSVSREKKERFSLILESASTNQTSMYLCASGVSAGGKETQYFGPGTRLLVL.

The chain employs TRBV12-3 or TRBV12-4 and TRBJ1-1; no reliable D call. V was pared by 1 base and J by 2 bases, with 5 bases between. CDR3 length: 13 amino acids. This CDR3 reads CASSLVDNTEAFF. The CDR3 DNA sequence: TGTGCCAGCAGTTTAGTGGATAACACTGAAGCTTTCTTT.

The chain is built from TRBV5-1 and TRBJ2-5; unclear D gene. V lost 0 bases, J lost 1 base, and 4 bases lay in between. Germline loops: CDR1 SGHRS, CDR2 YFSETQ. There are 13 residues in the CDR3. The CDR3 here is CASSLEVQETQYF. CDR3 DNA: TGCGCCAGCAGCTTGGAGGTCCAAGAGACCCAGTACTTC.

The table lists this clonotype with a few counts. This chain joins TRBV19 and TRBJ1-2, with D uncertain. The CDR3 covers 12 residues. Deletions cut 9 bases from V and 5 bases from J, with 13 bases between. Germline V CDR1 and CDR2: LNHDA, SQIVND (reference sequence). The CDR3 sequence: CASLHLGYGYTF. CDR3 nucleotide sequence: TGTGCCAGCCTACACCTTGGGTATGGCTACACCTTC.

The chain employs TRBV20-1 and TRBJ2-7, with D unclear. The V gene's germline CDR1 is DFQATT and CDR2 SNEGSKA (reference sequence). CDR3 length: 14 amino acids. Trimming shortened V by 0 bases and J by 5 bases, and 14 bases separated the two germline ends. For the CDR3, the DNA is TGCAGTGCTAGAGATGTGAGTAGTGTCCACGAGCAGTACTTC. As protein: CSARDVSSVHEQYF.

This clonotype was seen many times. CDR3 in amino acids: CASSQSWGLWASYGYTF. In DNA, the CDR3 is TGTGCCAGCAGCCAGTCCTGGGGGCTATGGGCGAGCTATGGCTACACCTTC. The chain couples TRBV4-2 to TRBJ1-2; possible D gene TRBD1, 6 bases. The CDR3 consists of 17 residues. The V end lost 3 bases, the J end lost 4 bases, and 21 bases lay between the germline ends. Germline V gene data show CDR1 as LGHNA and CDR2 as YNFKEQ.

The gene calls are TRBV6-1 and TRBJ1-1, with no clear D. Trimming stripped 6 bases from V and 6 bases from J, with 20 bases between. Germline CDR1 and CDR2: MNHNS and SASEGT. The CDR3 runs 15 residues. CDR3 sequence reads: CASRDLDIPGAEAFF. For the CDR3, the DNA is TGTGCCAGCAGAGATTTAGACATCCCGGGCGCTGAAGCTTTCTTT.

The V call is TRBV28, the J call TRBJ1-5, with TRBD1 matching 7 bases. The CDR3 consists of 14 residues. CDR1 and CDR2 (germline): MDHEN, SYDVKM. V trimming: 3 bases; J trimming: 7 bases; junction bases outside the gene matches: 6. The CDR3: CASSLRGRGQPQHF. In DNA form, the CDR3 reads TGTGCCAGCAGTTTGAGGGGGCGCGGACAGCCCCAGCATTTT.

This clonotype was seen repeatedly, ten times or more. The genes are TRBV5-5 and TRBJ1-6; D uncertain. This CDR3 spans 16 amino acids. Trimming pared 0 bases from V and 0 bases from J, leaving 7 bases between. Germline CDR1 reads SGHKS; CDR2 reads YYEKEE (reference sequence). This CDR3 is CASSLDAFSYNSPLHF. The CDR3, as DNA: TGTGCCAGCAGCTTGGACGCGTTCTCCTATAATTCACCCCTCCACTTT.

The CDR3 loop reads CASSYSPASYNEQFF. The CDR3 nucleotides read TGTGCCAGCAGTTACTCCCCAGCGTCCTACAATGAGCAGTTCTTC. The genes are TRBV6-2 or TRBV6-3 and TRBJ2-1; D uncertain. CDR3 size: 15 residues. V lost 0 bases to trimming and J lost 1 base, with 7 bases between them. CDR1 and CDR2 from the germline V gene are MNHEY and SVGEGT.